This record concerns one T cell receptor (beta chain) sequence. Its antigen remains unknown. This CDR3 has 14 amino acids. Germline trimming cut 1 base from V and 7 bases from J; bases unmatched to any gene: 3. Germline assignment: CDR1 MNHNY and CDR2 SVGAGI (reference sequence). The data stem from a study of T cell responses to AZD1222 COVID-19 vaccine. Overall study: The study pooled second doses at about 4 or about 12 weeks. Study-wide findings and caveats: Spike-specific TCR depth and breadth grew after two AZD1222 doses. Donors were largely white British and mainly female; clonal diversity was possibly underestimated.

Libraries were prepared by immunoSEQ multiplex PCR; TCRdb keeps only in-frame clonotypes and omits some of them. In the table there are 150,000 to 200,000 clones, around 90% of which are singletons. Sequencing was performed on peripheral blood, taken on day 0 of AZD1222 vaccination. This rearrangement joins TRBV6-6 to TRBJ1-5, with 8 bases fitting TRBD1. This receptor was obtained from an adult in good health. The CDR3 region has the DNA TGTGCCAGCAGTTACTTGACAGGGGAACAGCCCCAGCATTTT. Amino acid sequence: CASSYLTGEQPQHF.